These T cell receptor beta chains were read from a single sample in a study of CD8+CD57+ T cells in acquired aplastic anemia. TCRdb analysed the reads with MiXCR anew, one entry per CDR3 protein. Among roughly 250,000 distinct CDR3 sequences listed, around 82% were seen once. The source material was sorted CD4+, CD8+, or CD8+CD57+ T cells (not recorded which) from PBMCs. Source of these receptors: a human donor with aplastic anemia. Both conserved end residues are part of each CDR3. D genes are given only for firm matches. Size values are once, few and many counts, or a class for expanded clones, and some rows have none.

TRBJ2-3,once,TRBD1,TRBV5-1,TGTGCCAGCAGCTCACGGGACAGGGGCTTGCAGTATTTT,CASSSRDRGLQYF
TRBJ2-2,.,TRBD2,TRBV9,TGTGCCAGCAGCGATAGCGGGGGGGAGACAGATACGCTGTTTTTT,CASSDSGGETDTLFF
TRBJ2-1,.,TRBD2,TRBV7-9,TGTGCCAGCAGCTTTCAAAGCAGCGGGGGGAGCGATGAGCGGACAGCGAACAATGAGCAGTTCTTC,CASSFQSSGGSDERTANNEQFF
TRBJ2-3,.,.,TRBV19,TGTGCCAGTAGTATAGCCGGGGGATCCTACAATCAGCAGTTC,CASSIAGGSYNQQF
TRBJ2-1,.,TRBD2,TRBV5-4,TGTGCCAGCCAATTTACTAGCGCCTACAATGAGCAGTTCTTC,CASQFTSAYNEQFF
TRBJ1-2,few,.,TRBV29-1,TGCAGCGTTGAATCTCGGGGTATTCACTATGGCTACACCTTC,CSVESRGIHYGYTF
TRBJ1-2,.,.,TRBV7-9,TGTGCCAGCAGCTTAGACACATCCGGTGGCTACACCTTC,CASSLDTSGGYTF
TRBJ1-5,few,.,TRBV7-5,.,CISVPAPTHPEGQGSINQPQHF
TRBJ1-2,.,.,TRBV7-6,TGTGCCAGCAGCTTAGATTTCGACGGCCGCTTATACGACTACACCTTC,CASSLDFDGRLYDYTF
TRBJ2-7,.,TRBD1,TRBV7-8,TGTGCCAGCAGCCAAGACAGGGGCGGGCGAGGCTACGAGCAGTACTTC,CASSQDRGGRGYEQYF
TRBJ2-1,.,TRBD1,TRBV7-8,TGTGCCAGCAGCTTTCAACGAGACGGGACAGCCCATTCCCAGTTCTTC,CASSFQRDGTAHSQFF
TRBJ1-6,once,.,TRBV7-9,TGTGCCAGCAGTTATGGCCCAAATTCACCCCTCCACTTT,CASSYGPNSPLHF
TRBJ1-2,.,.,TRBV11-2,TGCGCCAGCAGCCGGGGCCGAGGAGCTGGCTACACCTTC,CASSRGRGAGYTF
TRBJ2-3,.,.,TRBV11-2,TGTGCCAGCAGCTTAGGCGGAACTAGCACAGATACGCAGTATTTT,CASSLGGTSTDTQYF
TRBJ2-3,.,.,TRBV7-7,TGTGCCAGCAGCTTCGATATCCAAGAGACACAGTACTTCTATTTT,CASSFDIQETQYFYF
TRBJ2-1,.,.,TRBV20-1,TGCAGTGCTAGAGCACCCGATACGTCCTTGTCGAATGAGCAGTTCTTC,CSARAPDTSLSNEQFF
TRBJ2-3,.,TRBD1,TRBV15,TGTGCCACCAGGAAAGGGGGCAGAGAGACGCAGTATTTT,CATRKGGRETQYF
TRBJ1-5,.,.,TRBV7-3,TGTGCCAGCAGTGAGTCGTATAGTAATCAGCACAAGCAGTTT,CASSESYSNQHKQF
TRBJ2-1,.,.,TRBV10-1,TGCGCCAGCAGTGCTCTCATCTACAATGAGCAGTTCTTC,CASSALIYNEQFF
TRBJ2-3,.,.,TRBV7-8,TGTGCCAGCAGCTTCAAGGCCGGAGTCACCCACTATTTT,CASSFKAGVTHYF
TRBJ2-3,.,.,TRBV2,TGTGCCAGCAGGGACGGGGGAACTGATAATACGCAGTATTTT,CASRDGGTDNTQYF
TRBJ1-2,.,TRBD1,TRBV2,TGTGCCAGCAGCTACGGACAGGCATCAAACTATGGCTACACCTTC,CASSYGQASNYGYTF